These 27 T cell receptor beta chains were all obtained from the same sample, sequenced in a study of spatial heterogeneity in lung cancer. TCRdb reprocessed the 5' RACE reads via MiXCR and lists one record per CDR3 protein. The profile shows some 120,000 distinct CDR3 sequences, 9% to 15% of them singletons. The time point was: blood at routine non-recurrence follow-up after resection. Whole RNA, isolated from tumor, nontumor lung or frozen PBMC, was sequenced without prior sorting. The material was PBMCs, obtained at follow-up. The receptors were gathered from a male donor with early-stage non-small cell lung cancer.

The chain combines TRBV9 with TRBJ1-4; weak D call: TRBD1 (6 bases). CDR1 SGDLS and CDR2 YYNGEE come from the germline V gene. Trimming pared 4 bases from V and 4 bases from J, leaving 14 bases between. CDR3 size: 15 residues. The CDR3: CASSTGTSFNEKLFF. Written as DNA, the CDR3 is TGTGCCAGCAGCACCGGGACATCCTTTAATGAAAAACTGTTTTTT.

In its sample, this clonotype was seen a few times. The chain joins TRBV4-3 to TRBJ2-7, with TRBD1 matching over 7 bases. The germline V gene encodes CDR1 LGHNA and CDR2 YSLEER. This CDR3 region has 16 residues. V gave up 5 bases and J gave up 0 bases; unmatched junction bases: 10. In DNA, the CDR3 is TGCGCCAGCAGCATAACCCAGGGACAGAGCTCCTACGAGCAGTACTTC. It is translated as CASSITQGQSSYEQYF.

The sample holds many counts of this clonotype. This chain links TRBV6-5 with TRBJ2-1; 9 bases line up with TRBD2. This CDR3 has 16 residues. Trimming cost V 4 bases and J 4 bases; bases outside gene matches: 8. Germline V gene data show CDR1 as MNHEY and CDR2 as SVGAGI. Here the CDR3 DNA reads TGTGCCAGCAGTTCGAGCGGGGGGCTATCTTACAATGAGCAGTTCTTC. Amino acid sequence: CASSSSGGLSYNEQFF.

The chain joins TRBV18 to TRBJ2-3; D gene ambiguous. Trimming cost V 3 bases and J 0 bases, with 4 bases left between them. CDR3 length: 13 residues. The germline V gene encodes CDR1 KGHSH and CDR2 LQKENI. The CDR3: CASSPSSTDTQYF. CDR3 sequence (DNA): TGTGCCAGCTCACCGTCTAGCACAGATACGCAGTATTTT.

This clonotype was picked up many times. This chain links TRBV5-6 with TRBJ2-1; D may be TRBD1 (6 bases). V lost 2 bases to trimming and J lost 10 bases, with 19 bases between them. Per the germline V gene, CDR1 is SGHDT and CDR2 is YYEEEE. The CDR3 is 15 residues long. The CDR3 region has the DNA TGTGCCAGCAGCTTCGACAGGAGCCCCGTCCAGGAGCAGTTCTTC. As protein: CASSFDRSPVQEQFF.

This clonotype was seen a few times. The chain links TRBV9 to TRBJ2-3; 10 nucleotides line up with TRBD2. Germline values: CDR1 SGDLS, CDR2 YYNGEE. V lost 3 bases and J lost 4; bases outside the gene matches: 8. The CDR3 spans 16 residues. The CDR3 region is CASSASGGAVADTQYF. The CDR3 DNA is TGTGCCAGCAGCGCTAGCGGGGGTGCCGTGGCAGATACGCAGTATTTT.

The chain is built from TRBV6-2 or TRBV6-3 and TRBJ2-1, with TRBD1 identical over 8 bases. The CDR3 consists of 12 residues. Unmatched junction bases numbered 5, after V lost 2 bases and J lost 14 bases. The germline V gene encodes CDR1 MNHEY and CDR2 SVGEGT. The CDR3 bases are TGTGCCAGCAGTTACCACCCGGACAGGGAGTTCTTC. The encoded protein is CASSYHPDREFF.

DNA of the CDR3: TGTGCCAGCAGCGAGACAGGAGATGAGCAGTTCTTC. Translated, it gives CASSETGDEQFF. This sequence joins TRBV5-6 and TRBJ2-1; D possibly corresponds to TRBD1 (6 bases). This CDR3 spans 12 amino acids. Per germline, CDR1 SGHDT and CDR2 YYEEEE. Trimming took 4 bases from V and 8 from J, leaving 10 bases between them.

J is TRBJ2-1 and V is TRBV6-5; D is possibly TRBD1 (5 bases). Per the germline V gene, CDR1 is MNHEY and CDR2 is SVGAGI. The CDR3 spans 17 residues. Between the trimmed V and J ends, which lost 0 bases and 0 bases, there was a span of 12 bases. CDR3 nucleotides: TGTGCCAGCAGTTACTCGTACCAGGGCCGCTCCTACAATGAGCAGTTCTTC. Amino acid sequence: CASSYSYQGRSYNEQFF.

The chain carries TRBV4-3 and TRBJ1-6; 9 nucleotides line up with TRBD1. V was pared by 0 bases and J by 7 bases, with 1 base of the junction left unmatched. Per germline, CDR1 LGHNA and CDR2 YSLEER. CDR3 length: 15 residues. CDR3 sequence (DNA): TGCGCCAGCAGCCAAGATGGGACAGGGAATTCACCCCTCCACTTT. It is translated as CASSQDGTGNSPLHF.

This clonotype was detected a few times. The chain employs TRBV6-6 and TRBJ1-1; TRBD1 is a possible D gene (6 bases). Between the trimmed V and J ends, which lost 8 bases and 0 bases, there was a span of 16 bases. There are 15 residues in the CDR3. Germline CDR1 reads MNHNY; CDR2 reads SVGAGI (reference sequence). This chain's CDR3 is CASLMGGALNTEAFF. CDR3 DNA sequence: TGTGCCAGCTTAATGGGGGGGGCCCTGAACACTGAAGCTTTCTTT.

This clonotype was observed a handful of times. J is TRBJ1-5 and V is TRBV21-1; TRBD1 is taken as the D call from the table, unchecked against the DNA. TRBV21-1 is given as a pseudogene. The CDR3 is 16 amino acids. The CDR3 loop is CASSVPGQGMVQPQHF. Written as DNA, the CDR3 is TGTGCCAGCAGCGTACCGGGACAGGGTATGGTTCAGCCCCAGCATTTT.

In its sample, this clonotype was seen a few times. This sequence joins TRBV7-3 and TRBJ1-4; D is unclear. Per germline, CDR1 SGHTA and CDR2 FQGTGA. This CDR3 contains 11 residues. V dropped 5 bases and J dropped 16 bases, with 14 bases sitting between them. The CDR3 DNA follows: TGTGCCAGCAGCCCCGGGGTCCCGGGGTTTTTT. Encoded protein: CASSPGVPGFF.

The J gene is TRBJ1-1, the V gene TRBV29-1, with D tentatively TRBD1 (6 bases). The CDR3 is 14 residues long. With 7 bases removed from V and 3 bases from J, the gap between germline ends came to 18 bases. In germline, CDR1 is SQVTM, CDR2 ANQGSEA. The CDR3 DNA reads TGCAGCGCCCTAGGCGGGGGCGCGGACACTGAAGCTTTCTTT. Protein product: CSALGGGADTEAFF.

This clonotype showed up many times. CDR3 in amino acids: CASSLNRGRGNTEAFF. CDR3 coding DNA: TGTGCCAGCAGCCTAAACAGGGGGCGGGGGAACACTGAAGCTTTCTTT. The gene calls are TRBV3-1 and TRBJ1-1, with TRBD1 matching over 9 bases. This CDR3 is 16 amino acids long. Germline-derived CDR1 and CDR2 are LGHDT and YNNKEL (reference sequence). J was trimmed by 1 base and V by 4 bases; bases with no gene match: 7. The full variable domain, its missing parts supplied by reference TRBV3-1 and TRBJ1-1, is DTAVSQTPKYLVTQMGNDKSIKCEQNLGHDTMYWYKQDSKKFLKIMFSYNNKELIINETVPNRFSPKSPDKAHLNLHINSLELGDSAVYFCASSLNRGRGNTEAFFGQGTRLTVV.

The chain is built from TRBV6-5 and TRBJ2-1; possibly TRBD2 for D (5 bases). Germline-derived CDR1 and CDR2 are MNHEY and SVGAGI. The V end lost 2 bases, the J end lost 1 base, and 9 bases lay between the germline ends. This CDR3 spans 15 amino acids. The CDR3 nucleotides are TGTGCCAGCAGTTACATCGGGGTATCCTACAATGAGCAGTTCTTC. Translated: CASSYIGVSYNEQFF.

This clonotype was seen only a few times. The rearrangement joins TRBV30 to TRBJ1-1; D remains ambiguous. The CDR3 length is 15 residues. Trimming left V 2 bases short and J 4 bases short, with 17 bases between. Germline CDR1 is GTSNPN and CDR2 is SVGIG (reference sequence). The DNA of the CDR3 is TGTGCCTGGAGTCCCGCGGGAGGGTTACGCACTGAAGCTTTCTTT. This codes for CAWSPAGGLRTEAFF. Full variable domain (outside the CDR3, taken from reference TRBV30 and TRBJ1-1): SQTIHQWPATLVQPVGSPLSLECTVEGTSNPNLYWYRQAAGRGLQLLFYSVGIGQISSEVPQNLSASRPQDRQFILSSKKLLLSDSGFYLCAWSPAGGLRTEAFFGQGTRLTVV.

The table lists this clonotype with a few counts. The chain combines TRBV21-1 with TRBJ2-7; the table assigns TRBD1, which was not confirmed against the DNA. TRBV21-1 constitutes a pseudogene. This CDR3 region has 16 residues. This chain's CDR3 is CASSQSPGQDSYEQYF. The DNA of the CDR3 is TGTGCCAGCAGCCAGTCACCGGGACAGGACTCCTACGAGCAGTACTTC.

This clonotype has a count of ten or more. CDR3 loop: CSASKDQDTQYF. The CDR3 DNA sequence: TGCAGTGCTAGTAAAGACCAGGATACGCAGTATTTT. The chain has TRBV20-1 and TRBJ2-3; D remains unclear. CDR3 length: 12 amino acids. The V gene lost 3 bases and the J gene lost 6 bases, with 10 bases spanning the gap. Germline V gives CDR1 DFQATT, CDR2 SNEGSKA (reference sequence).

The chain is built from TRBV5-5 and TRBJ1-1; D not certain. CDR1 and CDR2 from the germline V gene are SGHKS and YYEKEE (reference sequence). The germline V and J ends were trimmed by 0 bases and 1 base, with 10 bases remaining between them. The CDR3 contains 15 residues. The DNA for the CDR3 is TGTGCCAGCAGCTTGGCCAGGAACAAGAACACTGAAGCTTTCTTT. Encoded protein: CASSLARNKNTEAFF.

This clonotype was observed a few times. This chain links TRBV18 with TRBJ1-5; D might be TRBD1 (6 bases). V dropped 2 bases and J dropped 4 bases, with 15 bases sitting between them. This CDR3 comprises 16 residues. CDR1 is KGHSH and CDR2 is LQKENI in the germline V gene. Written as DNA, the CDR3 is TGTGCCAGCTCACCAGGGAAGGGGGGCCCGAATCAGCCCCAGCATTTT. The encoded protein is CASSPGKGGPNQPQHF.

In this sample, this clonotype turned up a few times. This chain links TRBV12-3 or TRBV12-4 with TRBJ2-2; D not resolved. Between the trimmed V and J ends, which lost 5 bases and 1 base, there was a span of 8 bases. The CDR3 sequence is 14 residues long. CDR3 nucleotides: TGTGCCAGCAGTAGACACAAGAACACCGGGGAGCTGTTTTTT. This translates into CASSRHKNTGELFF.

In this sample, this clonotype turned up a few times. The chain has TRBV6-2 or TRBV6-3 and TRBJ2-2; TRBD1 matches 10 bases. J was trimmed by 3 bases and V by 9 bases; bases with no gene match: 4. There are 14 residues in the CDR3. Per germline, CDR1 MNHEY and CDR2 SVGEGT. CDR3 protein: CASGTGDHTGELFF. CDR3 coding DNA: TGTGCCAGTGGGACAGGGGATCACACCGGGGAGCTGTTTTTT.

The chain uses TRBV10-3 and TRBJ2-7, with D possibly TRBD2 on 6 matching bases. Trimming stripped 5 bases from V and 4 bases from J, with 9 bases between. This CDR3 has 12 residues. Germline V CDR1 and CDR2: ENHRY, SYGVKD. CDR3: CAISTGGYEQYF. Written as DNA, the CDR3 is TGTGCCATCAGTACCGGGGGATACGAGCAGTACTTC.

This clonotype was seen a handful of times. The CDR3 end shows no conserved phenylalanine or tryptophan, and so a read error is likely. The DNA is left out, because the CDR3 cannot be placed on it with certainty; the CDR3 is given as TCRdb lists it. The V gene is TRBV4-1, the J gene TRBJ2-3. Per the germline V gene, CDR1 is MGHRA and CDR2 is YSYEKL. The CDR3 is 14 amino acids long, termini counted. The CDR3 sequence: CASSQANGSLMLRE.

The chain uses TRBV12-3 or TRBV12-4 and TRBJ2-6; D uncertain. V was pared by 3 bases and J by 2 bases, with 5 bases between. This CDR3 contains 14 residues. This CDR3 reads CASSFTTGANVLTF. DNA of the CDR3: TGTGCCAGCAGTTTCACAACTGGGGCCAACGTCCTGACTTTC.

This chain joins TRBV3-1 and TRBJ1-1; TRBD1 is a possible D gene (5 bases). The length of the CDR3 is 15 residues. Germline loops: CDR1 LGHDT, CDR2 YNNKEL (reference sequence). With 3 bases removed from V and 0 bases from J, the gap between germline ends came to 11 bases. For the CDR3, the DNA is TGTGCCAGCAGCCATGCGTTACAGGTGAACACTGAAGCTTTCTTT. This translates into CASSHALQVNTEAFF.